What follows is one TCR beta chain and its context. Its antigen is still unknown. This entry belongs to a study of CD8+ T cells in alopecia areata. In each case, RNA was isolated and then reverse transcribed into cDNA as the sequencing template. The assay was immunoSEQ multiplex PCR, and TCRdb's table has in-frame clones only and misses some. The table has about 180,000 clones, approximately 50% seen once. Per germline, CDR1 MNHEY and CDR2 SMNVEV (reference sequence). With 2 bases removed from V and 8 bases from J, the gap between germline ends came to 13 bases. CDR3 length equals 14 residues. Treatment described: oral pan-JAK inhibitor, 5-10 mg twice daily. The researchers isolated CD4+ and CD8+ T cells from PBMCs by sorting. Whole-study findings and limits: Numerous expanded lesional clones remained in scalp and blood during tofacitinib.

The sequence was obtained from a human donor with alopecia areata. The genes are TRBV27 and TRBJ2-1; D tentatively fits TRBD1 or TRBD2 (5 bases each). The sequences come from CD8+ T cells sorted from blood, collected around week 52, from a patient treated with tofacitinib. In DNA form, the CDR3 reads TGTGCCAGCAGTTTAGGGACGGGCTTGCATGAGCAGTTCTTC. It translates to CASSLGTGLHEQFF.